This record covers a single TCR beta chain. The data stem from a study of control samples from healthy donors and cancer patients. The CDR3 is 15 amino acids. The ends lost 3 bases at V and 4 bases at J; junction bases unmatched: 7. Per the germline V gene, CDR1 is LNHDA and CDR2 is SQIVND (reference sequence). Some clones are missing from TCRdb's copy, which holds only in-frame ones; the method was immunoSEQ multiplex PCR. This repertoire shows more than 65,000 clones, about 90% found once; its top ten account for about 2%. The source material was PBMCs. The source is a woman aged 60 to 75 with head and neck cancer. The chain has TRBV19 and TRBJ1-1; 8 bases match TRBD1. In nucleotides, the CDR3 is TGTGCCAGTAGTATGTCGCAGGGGGCACGCACTGAAGCTTTCTTT. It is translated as CASSMSQGARTEAFF.